Here is one TCR beta chain with its context. This sample is drawn from a study of T-cell reconstitution after alpha-beta-depleted transplantation in children. TCRbeta library preparation incorporated unique molecular identifiers. TCRdb reprocessed the PCR reads with MiXCR, giving one entry per CDR3 protein. The table records tens of thousands of distinct CDR3 sequences, 6% to 8% of them present only once. This receptor was obtained from a human donor who donated a stem cell graft to a child with acute lymphoblastic leukemia. The sequencing here drew on PBMCs from the stem cell graft donor, taken from the stem cell graft.

The CDR3 region is CAILRAENQPQHF. In DNA, the CDR3 is TGTGCCATCCTTAGGGCGGAGAATCAGCCCCAGCATTTT. The chain is built from TRBV10-3 and TRBJ1-5; D is ambiguous. Between the trimmed V and J ends, which lost 8 bases and 4 bases, there was a span of 12 bases. CDR1 ENHRY and CDR2 SYGVKD come from the germline V gene. This CDR3 region has 13 residues.